This T cell receptor (beta chain) came from a study of immune cell composition in non-small cell lung cancer. Findings and limits, study-wide: Roughly 80% of squamous and about 30% of adenocarcinoma cases had tumour-associated clones >0.5%. Overall clonality, unlike maximal tumour-associated clone frequency, did not predict TIL reactivity.

About this clone: Its antigen is as yet unknown. The junction departs from the called germline gene at one end, perhaps through a read error.

Germline V CDR1 and CDR2: MNHNS, SASEGT. The CDR3 has 15 amino acids. Generated by immunoSEQ multiplex PCR, the TCRdb table keeps only in-frame clones and is missing some. The profile covers some 14,000 clones, with roughly 80% appearing a single time and over 8.5% taken by the ten largest. This clonotype was sampled from a human donor with non-small cell lung cancer. Sample: lung tumor tissue. The chain links TRBV6-1 to TRBJ1-4; D is ambiguous. The chain's CDR3 is CASSKALARNEKLFF. The DNA of the CDR3 is TGTGCCAGCAGTAAAGCACTTGCCAGAAATGAAAAACTGTTTTTT.